One and the same sample provided the 16 T cell receptor beta chains below, sequenced in a study of cytomegalovirus exposure and HLA in healthy donors (dated by TCRdb to 2016 to 2017). The library was produced with the immunoSEQ multiplex PCR assay. The multiplex PCR relied on a mix of 60 forward primers for TCR Vbeta segments and 13 reverse primers for TCR Jbeta segments. The table comes from immuneACCESS by way of TCRdb, which keeps in-frame sequences with V and J called. Part of the clones is missing from these tables; in studies checked, under half for an unresolved V gene and the rest for unknown reasons. This sample is represented by 100,000 to 150,000 clones; around 85% of them were singletons. Jointly, the top ten make up about 3.9% of the sample. The sequenced sample was PBMCs. All receptors derive from a man between 18 and 29 years old in good health and CMV-seropositive.

CDR3 bases: TGCAGTGCAATCGACAGGGACGAGCAGTACTTC. Its translation: CSAIDRDEQYF. The gene calls are TRBV20-1 and TRBJ2-7; 7 bases are a match to TRBD1. CDR1 DFQATT and CDR2 SNEGSKA come from the germline V gene (reference sequence). This CDR3 has 11 amino acids. With 6 bases clipped from V and 5 bases from J, the junction kept 4 bases outside the gene matches.

V usage is TRBV19 and J usage is TRBJ1-6; a weak D match, TRBD1 (5 bases). Germline CDR1 LNHDA, CDR2 SQIVND (reference sequence). CDR3 length: 14 residues. Trimming pared 7 bases from V and 6 bases from J, leaving 13 bases between. DNA of the CDR3: TGTGCCAGTACGAATGGCCAGGGTAATTCACCCCTCCACTTT. It translates to CASTNGQGNSPLHF.

CDR3 sequence: CAWSTRGIGGNTEAFF. Here the CDR3 DNA reads TGTGCCTGGAGTACCCGGGGGATTGGTGGGAACACTGAAGCTTTCTTT. This chain links TRBV30 with TRBJ1-1, with a tentative D call TRBD1 (5 bases). CDR1 is GTSNPN and CDR2 is SVGIG in the germline V gene (reference sequence). V was cut by 2 bases and J by 1 base, with 17 bases left in between. The CDR3 is 16 amino acids.

This clone was detected once. The gene calls are TRBV7-2 and TRBJ2-1; weak D call: TRBD1 (5 bases). CDR1 and CDR2 from the germline V gene are SGHTA and FQGNSA. V shed 5 bases and J shed 6 bases, with 11 bases lying between them. The CDR3 runs to 13 residues. The CDR3 loop is CASSQIRGNEQFF. In nucleotides, the CDR3 is TGTGCCAGCAGCCAAATTAGGGGCAATGAGCAGTTCTTC.

The chain recombines TRBV9 with TRBJ2-1; a possible D gene is TRBD1 (6 bases). CDR1 is SGDLS and CDR2 is YYNGEE in the germline V gene. CDR3 size: 16 residues. With 6 bases removed from V and 3 bases from J, the gap between germline ends came to 19 bases. The CDR3 region is CASNSHRTAHYNEQFF. CDR3 nucleotide sequence: TGTGCCAGCAACTCCCACAGGACAGCCCACTACAATGAGCAGTTCTTC.

This chain connects TRBV19 to TRBJ1-2; 7 bases are shared with TRBD1. Germline CDR1 LNHDA, CDR2 SQIVND (reference sequence). The CDR3 sequence is 16 residues long. V shed 4 bases, J shed 7 bases, and the junction held 15 bases outside the gene matches. CDR3 coding DNA: TGTGCCAGTAGTAGAAAGCACGACAGGGTTAATAGTGGCTACACCTTC. Protein product: CASSRKHDRVNSGYTF.

The chain uses TRBV5-1 and TRBJ2-2; D is perhaps TRBD2 (5 bases). Trimming pared 1 base from V and 0 bases from J, leaving 7 bases between. The CDR3 loop spans 15 amino acids. CDR1 is SGHRS, CDR2 YFSETQ, per germline. The CDR3 is CASSLFGANTGELFF. The CDR3 nucleotides are TGCGCCAGCAGCTTGTTCGGGGCGAACACCGGGGAGCTGTTTTTT.

This rearrangement joins TRBV19 to TRBJ1-2, with D hard to call. Deletions cut 2 bases from V and 3 bases from J, with 10 bases between. There are 14 residues in the CDR3. Germline V CDR1 and CDR2: LNHDA, SQIVND (reference sequence). CDR3: CASSIINGDYGYTF. The CDR3 DNA sequence: TGTGCCAGTAGTATAATAAACGGAGACTATGGCTACACCTTC.

The genes are TRBV27 and TRBJ1-1, with 9 bases aligning to TRBD1. Looked up from germline, CDR1 is MNHEY and CDR2 is SMNVEV (reference sequence). CDR3 length: 21 amino acids. V shed 5 bases, J shed 1 base, and the junction held 23 bases outside the gene matches. Written as DNA, the CDR3 is TGTGCCAGCAGTACACGGAACAGGGGGCTGTTCACAAATCGTCCGAACACTGAAGCTTTCTTT. Amino acid sequence: CASSTRNRGLFTNRPNTEAFF.

V usage is TRBV25-1 and J usage is TRBJ2-2; perhaps TRBD1 as D (5 bases). This CDR3 has 15 amino acids. Germline-derived CDR1 and CDR2 are MGHDK and SYGVNS. Between the trimmed V and J ends, which lost 1 base and 4 bases, there was a span of 10 bases. CDR3 residues: CASSEFSTGTGELFF. CDR3 sequence (DNA): TGTGCCAGCAGTGAATTCAGCACAGGCACCGGGGAGCTGTTTTTT.

The chain is built from TRBV27 and TRBJ2-2; 9 bases are shared with TRBD2. Unmatched junction bases numbered 2, after V lost 3 bases and J lost 0 bases. Germline V gene sequence: CDR1 MNHEY, CDR2 SMNVEV (reference sequence). There are 16 residues in the CDR3. The CDR3 spells CASSLSGGTNTGELFF. CDR3 bases: TGTGCCAGCAGTTTGAGCGGGGGGACGAACACCGGGGAGCTGTTTTTT.

The genes are TRBV2 and TRBJ2-5; 7 nucleotides agree with TRBD1. V was pared by 7 bases and J by 1 base, with 9 bases of the junction left unmatched. The CDR3 loop spans 15 amino acids. CDR1 is SNHLY, CDR2 FYNNEI, per germline. The CDR3 spells CASKKDRPLQETQYF. For the CDR3, the DNA is TGTGCCAGCAAGAAGGACAGGCCCCTCCAAGAGACCCAGTACTTC.

Only one count was recorded for this clone. This sequence joins TRBV19 and TRBJ1-6, with 9 positions matching TRBD1. There are 14 residues in the CDR3. V lost 10 bases and J lost 8; bases outside the gene matches: 9. Germline V gene sequence: CDR1 LNHDA, CDR2 SQIVND (reference sequence). The CDR3 protein is CATSDRGQDSPLHF. CDR3 DNA: TGTGCCACCTCGGACAGGGGACAGGATTCACCCCTCCACTTT.

V usage is TRBV6-1 and J usage is TRBJ2-3; the D gene is possibly TRBD2 (7 bases). Germline values: CDR1 MNHNS, CDR2 SASEGT. This CDR3 contains 14 residues. Trimming stripped 5 bases from V and 3 bases from J, with 12 bases between. The CDR3 coding sequence is TGTGCCAGCAGTAGTGGGAGGGGGACAGATACGCAGTATTTT. Its translation: CASSSGRGTDTQYF.

The chain recombines TRBV5-1 with TRBJ1-1; D gene unclear. Per germline, CDR1 SGHRS and CDR2 YFSETQ. CDR3 size: 14 residues. With 3 bases removed from V and 3 bases from J, the gap between germline ends came to 12 bases. The CDR3 DNA sequence: TGCGCCAGCAGCTACCAAAAAGCCCACACTGAAGCTTTCTTT. Translating gives CASSYQKAHTEAFF.

This rearrangement joins TRBV2 to TRBJ2-1; the match to TRBD1 covers 7 bases. This CDR3 has 15 residues. V trimming: 7 bases; J trimming: 1 base; junction bases outside the gene matches: 7. The germline CDR1 and CDR2 sequences are SNHLY and FYNNEI. The CDR3, as DNA: TGTGCCAGCAAAAACAGGGGTCTTTCCTACAATGAGCAGTTCTTC. Its protein product is CASKNRGLSYNEQFF.